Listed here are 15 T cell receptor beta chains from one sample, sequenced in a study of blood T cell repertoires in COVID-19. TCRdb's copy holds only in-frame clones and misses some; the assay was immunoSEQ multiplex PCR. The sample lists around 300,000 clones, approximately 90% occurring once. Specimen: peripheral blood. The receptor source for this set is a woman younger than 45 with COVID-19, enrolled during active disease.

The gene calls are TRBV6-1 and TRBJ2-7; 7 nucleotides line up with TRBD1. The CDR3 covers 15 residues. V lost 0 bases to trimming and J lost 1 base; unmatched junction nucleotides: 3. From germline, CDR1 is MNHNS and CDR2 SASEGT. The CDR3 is CASSEAPGQSYEQYV. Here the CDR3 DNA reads TGTGCCAGCAGTGAAGCCCCGGGACAGTCCTACGAGCAGTACGTC.

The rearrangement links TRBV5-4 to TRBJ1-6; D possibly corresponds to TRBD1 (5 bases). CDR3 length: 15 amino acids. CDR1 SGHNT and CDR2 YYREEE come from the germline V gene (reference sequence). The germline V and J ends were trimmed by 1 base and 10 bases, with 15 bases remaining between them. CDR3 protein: CASSLRAGSQSPLHF. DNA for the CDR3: TGTGCCAGCAGCTTGAGGGCAGGGTCACAGTCACCCCTCCACTTT.

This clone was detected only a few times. CDR3 amino acids: CASSPYPDRVGGYTF. The CDR3 bases are TGTGCCAGCAGCCCATACCCGGACAGGGTAGGTGGCTACACCTTC. The J gene is TRBJ1-2, the V gene TRBV14, with 8 bases that match TRBD1. CDR3 length equals 15 residues. Germline CDR1 is SGHDN and CDR2 is FVKESK. Unmatched junction bases numbered 11, after V lost 4 bases and J lost 7 bases.

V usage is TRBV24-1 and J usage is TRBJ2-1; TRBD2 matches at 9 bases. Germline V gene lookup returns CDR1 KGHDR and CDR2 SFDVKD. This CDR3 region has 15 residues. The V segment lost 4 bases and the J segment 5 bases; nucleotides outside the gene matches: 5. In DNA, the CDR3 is TGTGCCACCAGTGACGCGAGCGGGGGGAACAATGAGCAGTTCTTC. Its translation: CATSDASGGNNEQFF.

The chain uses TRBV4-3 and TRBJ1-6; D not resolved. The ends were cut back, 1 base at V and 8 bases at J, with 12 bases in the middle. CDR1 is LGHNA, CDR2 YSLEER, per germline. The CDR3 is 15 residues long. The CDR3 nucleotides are TGCGCCAGCAGCCAAGTAAGGAACAGCCATTCACCCCTCCACTTT. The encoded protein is CASSQVRNSHSPLHF.

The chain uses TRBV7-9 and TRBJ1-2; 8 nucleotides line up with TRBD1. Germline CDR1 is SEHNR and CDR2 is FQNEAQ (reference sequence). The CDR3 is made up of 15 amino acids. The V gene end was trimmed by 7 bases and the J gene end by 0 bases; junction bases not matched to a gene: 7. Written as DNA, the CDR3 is TGTGCCAGCATCCGGGGGGACAGGACTAACTATGGCTACACCTTC. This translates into CASIRGDRTNYGYTF.

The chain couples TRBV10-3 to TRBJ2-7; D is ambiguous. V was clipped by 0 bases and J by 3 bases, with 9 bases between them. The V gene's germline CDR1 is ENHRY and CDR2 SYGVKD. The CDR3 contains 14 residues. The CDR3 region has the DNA TGTGCCATCAGTGAGTCCACAGCAGTCTACGAGCAGTACGTC. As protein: CAISESTAVYEQYV.

This CDR3 reads CAISEPGQGNTEAFF. The CDR3 coding sequence is TGTGCCATCAGTGAACCGGGACAGGGGAACACTGAAGCTTTCTTT. The rearrangement links TRBV10-3 to TRBJ1-1; 9 bases map to TRBD1. CDR1 is ENHRY, CDR2 SYGVKD, per germline. The CDR3 runs to 15 residues. J lost 1 base, V lost 3 bases, and 3 bases had no gene match.

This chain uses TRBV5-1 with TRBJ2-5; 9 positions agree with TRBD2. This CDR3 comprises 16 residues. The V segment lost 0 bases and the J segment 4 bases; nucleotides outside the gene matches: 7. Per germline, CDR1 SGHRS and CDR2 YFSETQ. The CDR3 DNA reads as TGCGCCAGCAGCTTGGACTCTCTAGCGGGGATAGAGACCCAGTACTTC. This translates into CASSLDSLAGIETQYF.

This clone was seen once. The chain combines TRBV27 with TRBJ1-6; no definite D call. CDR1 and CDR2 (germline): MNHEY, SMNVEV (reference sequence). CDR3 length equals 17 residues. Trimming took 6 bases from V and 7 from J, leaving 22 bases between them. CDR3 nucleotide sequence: TGTGCCAGCAGCTGGGCCCCCACAATAACACAAAATTCACCCCTCCACTTT. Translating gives CASSWAPTITQNSPLHF.

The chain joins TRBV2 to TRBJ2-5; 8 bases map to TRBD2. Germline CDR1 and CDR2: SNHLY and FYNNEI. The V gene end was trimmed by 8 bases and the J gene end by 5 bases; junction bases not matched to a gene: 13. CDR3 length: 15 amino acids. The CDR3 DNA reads TGTGCCAGCGGACGGGAGGGGTCGAGCCGGGAGACCCAGTACTTC. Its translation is CASGREGSSRETQYF. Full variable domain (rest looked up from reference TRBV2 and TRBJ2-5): EPEVTQTPSHQVTQMGQEVILRCVPISNHLYFYWYRQILGQKVEFLVSFYNNEISEKSEIFDDQFSVERPDGSNFTLKIRSTKLEDSAMYFCASGREGSSRETQYFGPGTRLLVL.

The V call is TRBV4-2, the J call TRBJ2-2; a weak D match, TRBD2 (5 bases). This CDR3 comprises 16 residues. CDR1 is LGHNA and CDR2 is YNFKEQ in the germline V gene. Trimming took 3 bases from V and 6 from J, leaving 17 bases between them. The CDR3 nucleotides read TGTGCCAGCAGCCAGGAAATTATACTAGAACCCGGGGAGCTGTTTTTT. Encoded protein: CASSQEIILEPGELFF.

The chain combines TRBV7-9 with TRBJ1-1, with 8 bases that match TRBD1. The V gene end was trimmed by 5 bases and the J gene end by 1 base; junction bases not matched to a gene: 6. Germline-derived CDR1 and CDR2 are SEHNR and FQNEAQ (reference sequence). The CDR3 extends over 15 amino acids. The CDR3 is CASSADRGWNTEAFF. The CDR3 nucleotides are TGTGCCAGCAGCGCAGACAGGGGCTGGAACACTGAAGCTTTCTTT.

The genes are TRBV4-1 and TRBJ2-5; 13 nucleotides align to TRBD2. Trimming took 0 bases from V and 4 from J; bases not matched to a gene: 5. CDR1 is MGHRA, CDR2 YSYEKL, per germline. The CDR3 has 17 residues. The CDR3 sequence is CASSQDRTSGGRETQYF. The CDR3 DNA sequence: TGCGCCAGCAGCCAAGACAGGACTAGCGGGGGTCGAGAGACCCAGTACTTC.

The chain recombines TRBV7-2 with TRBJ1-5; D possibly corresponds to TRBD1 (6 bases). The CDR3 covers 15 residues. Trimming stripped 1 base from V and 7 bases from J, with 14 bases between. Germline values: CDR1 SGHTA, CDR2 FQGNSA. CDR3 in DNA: TGTGCCAGCAGCTTAGGTGGGGGGGCTCACCAGCCCCAGCATTTT. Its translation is CASSLGGGAHQPQHF.